Listed below are T cell receptor beta chains from one sample, sequenced in a study of monozygotic twins with inflammatory bowel disease. TCRdb reprocessed the 5' RACE reads, with one entry per CDR3 protein and no DNA. The sample totals about 450,000 distinct CDR3 sequences. Sequenced input: blood. The origin of the receptors is a human donor with ulcerative colitis or Crohn's disease, or a healthy co-twin of an affected twin (not recorded which). Both conserved end residues are part of each CDR3.

J gene,V gene,CDR3 protein
TRBJ2-3,TRBV10-3,CAISDPAGKTDTQYF
TRBJ1-4,TRBV5-1,CASSSRTGGRSNEKLFF
TRBJ1-1,TRBV5-1,CASSLGQLGPTEAFF
TRBJ2-4,TRBV7-8,CASAKSAKNIQYF
TRBJ1-1,TRBV5-1,CASSAGLQGEAFF
TRBJ2-7,TRBV7-2,CASSLHRRYEQYF
TRBJ2-1,TRBV6-1,CASTRALRSSYNEQFF
TRBJ2-3,TRBV6-5,CASGLPGTGLRYF
TRBJ2-2,TRBV7-2,CASGQFGELFF
TRBJ2-4,TRBV5-4,CASSFSQGTVAKNIQYF
TRBJ1-3,TRBV5-4,CASSLAGGQEFVSGNTIYF
TRBJ1-5,TRBV18,CASSPFTGGNQPQHF
TRBJ1-2,TRBV5-4,CASSFTGAYGYTF
TRBJ1-1,TRBV15,CATSRVGQTNTEAFF
TRBJ2-7,TRBV6-2/TRBV6-3,CASSYGGRTYEQYF
TRBJ2-2,TRBV30,CAWRDTRELFF
TRBJ2-5,TRBV27,CASSLSGIQYF
TRBJ1-6,TRBV6-5,CASSYRGTAVDNSPLHF
TRBJ1-1,TRBV18,CASSPPGTEAEAFF
TRBJ2-1,TRBV6-1,CASRREGLNEQFF
TRBJ2-6,TRBV10-3,CAISVGASSGANVLTF
TRBJ1-1,TRBV5-1,CASSYTPDRDTEAFF
TRBJ2-2,TRBV7-2,CASSLSTRGTGELFF
TRBJ2-7,TRBV7-6,CASSPSQSYEQYF
TRBJ1-1,TRBV5-1,CASSGVAMNTEAFF
TRBJ1-1,TRBV3-1,CASSLGDTHHF
TRBJ2-2,TRBV9,CASSVKGTSNTGELFF
TRBJ2-3,TRBV10-3,CAISPRHGWTDTQYF
TRBJ1-5,TRBV12-3/TRBV12-4,CASRPSGQGENQPQHF
TRBJ2-2,TRBV30,CAWSEFRGTGELFF
TRBJ2-5,TRBV4-1,CASSRGTGGDETQYF
TRBJ2-3,TRBV20-1,CSAPWTGEVTQYF
TRBJ1-4,TRBV7-9,CASSLRFREKLFF
TRBJ2-1,TRBV7-6,CASSPGLSYNEQFF
TRBJ2-2,TRBV7-2,CASPGRPNTGELFF
TRBJ1-1,TRBV10-3,CAISGTNEAFF
TRBJ1-1,TRBV7-8,CASSWMGFMNTEAFF
TRBJ2-7,TRBV20-1,CSARDRDRNYEQYF
TRBJ1-3,TRBV15,CATSSGTGRNTIYF
TRBJ2-2,TRBV15,CATSKGQGNTGELFF
TRBJ2-1,TRBV4-2,CASSQSPSSYNEQFF
TRBJ1-1,TRBV3-1,CASSQEAMNTEAFF
TRBJ2-3,TRBV6-5,CASSYSDNTDTQYF
TRBJ2-5,TRBV7-2,CASSHSGLEETQYF
TRBJ2-1,TRBV7-2,CASSDLGTGISREQFF
TRBJ2-3,TRBV7-8,CASSKLGTSGVVDTQYF
TRBJ2-2,TRBV29-1,CSVEWSNTGELFF
TRBJ2-7,TRBV27,CASSQLGSEQYF
TRBJ2-5,TRBV7-9,CASSLRGGRQETQYF
TRBJ2-2,TRBV24-1,CATSDLSPGELFF
TRBJ2-3,TRBV12-3/TRBV12-4,CASSLGLAGTTDTQYF
TRBJ2-1,TRBV7-2,CASSLDSNEQFF
TRBJ2-1,TRBV5-1,CASSLGGANEQFF
TRBJ2-7,TRBV6-5,CASSPVPHEQYF
TRBJ1-5,TRBV20-1,CSAQRRDRAYQPQHF